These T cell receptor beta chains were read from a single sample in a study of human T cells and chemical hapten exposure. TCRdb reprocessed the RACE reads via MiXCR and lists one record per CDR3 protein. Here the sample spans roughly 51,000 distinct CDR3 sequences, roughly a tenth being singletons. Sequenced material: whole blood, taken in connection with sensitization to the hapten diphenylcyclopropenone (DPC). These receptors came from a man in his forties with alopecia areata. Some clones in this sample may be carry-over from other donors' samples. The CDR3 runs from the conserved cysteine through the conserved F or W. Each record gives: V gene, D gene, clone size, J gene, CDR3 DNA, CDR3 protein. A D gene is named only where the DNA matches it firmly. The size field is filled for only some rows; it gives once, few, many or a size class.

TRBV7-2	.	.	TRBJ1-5	TGTGCCAGCAGCTCACAAAAGTTTCAGCCCCAGCATTTT	CASSSQKFQPQHF
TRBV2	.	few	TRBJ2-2	TGTGCCAGCAGTACTAGGGGGAACACCGGGGAGCTGTTTTTT	CASSTRGNTGELFF
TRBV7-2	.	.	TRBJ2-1	TGTGCCAGCAGCCAGAGTAGTGCCCTATATGATGAGCAGTTCTTC	CASSQSSALYDEQFF
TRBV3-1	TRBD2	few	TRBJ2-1	TGTGCCAGCAGCCAAACAGCGGGAAGATTCTTTAATGAGCAGTTCTTC	CASSQTAGRFFNEQFF
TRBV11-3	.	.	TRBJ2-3	TGTGCCAGCAGCTCGAGGACACCCGGGGGCTCGGATACGCAGTATTTT	CASSSRTPGGSDTQYF
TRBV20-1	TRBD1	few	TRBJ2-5	TGCAGTGCTAGAGCTATGGGGACAGCCCAAGAGACCCAGTACTTC	CSARAMGTAQETQYF
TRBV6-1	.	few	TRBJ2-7	TGTGCCAGCAGTGAAGCTCGGGACTCCTACGAGCAGTACTTC	CASSEARDSYEQYF
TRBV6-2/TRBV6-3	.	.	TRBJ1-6	TGTGCCAGCAACTTGGACAGTAATTCACCCCTCCACTTT	CASNLDSNSPLHF
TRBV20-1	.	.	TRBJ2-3	TGCAGTGCTAGGCCGACTAACACAGATACGCAGTATTTT	CSARPTNTDTQYF
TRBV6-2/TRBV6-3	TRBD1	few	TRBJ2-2	TGTGCCAGCAGACCCAGGGGGCCGAGCACCGGGGAGCTGTTTTTT	CASRPRGPSTGELFF
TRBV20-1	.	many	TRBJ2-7	TGCAGTGCCAAACAGGACTACGAGCAGTACTTC	CSAKQDYEQYF
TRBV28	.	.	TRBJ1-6	TGTGCCAGCAGTTCCCGGACAGCCGGATCACCCCTCCACTTT	CASSSRTAGSPLHF
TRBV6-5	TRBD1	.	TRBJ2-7	TGTGCCAGCAGTTCGGGCTACAGGGGGACCTACGAGCAGTACTTC	CASSSGYRGTYEQYF
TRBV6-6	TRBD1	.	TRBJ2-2	TGTGCCAGCAACCCCCCACCCGACAGGGGTAACACCGGGGAGCTGTTTTTT	CASNPPPDRGNTGELFF
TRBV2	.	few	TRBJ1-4	TGTGCCAGCAAGGGGATGGCGAGCCTACTGTTTTTT	CASKGMASLLFF
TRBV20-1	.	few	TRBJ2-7	TGCAGTGCTAGAGATATCAGCTACGAGCAGTACTTC	CSARDISYEQYF
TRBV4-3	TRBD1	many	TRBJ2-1	TGCGCCAGCAGCCAAGACGGACAGGGGGCCTACAATGAGCAGTTCTTC	CASSQDGQGAYNEQFF
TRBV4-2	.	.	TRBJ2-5	TGTGCCAGCAGCCAAGTTTGGAGCGGAGCACAAGAGACCCAGTACTTC	CASSQVWSGAQETQYF
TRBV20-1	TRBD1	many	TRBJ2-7	TGCAGTGCCCGGACAGGGTTTGAGCAGTACTTC	CSARTGFEQYF
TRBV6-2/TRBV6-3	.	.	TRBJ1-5	TGTGCCAGCAGTTACAGGGAACCGTTTCAGCCCCAGCATTTT	CASSYREPFQPQHF
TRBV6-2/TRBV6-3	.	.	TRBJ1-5	TGTGCCAGCACCCCTACGTGGAACAGGGAACCTCAGCCCCAGCATTTT	CASTPTWNREPQPQHF
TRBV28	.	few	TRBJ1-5	TGTGCCAGCAGTCCAGGGGTTACGAGCAATCAGCCCCAGCATTTT	CASSPGVTSNQPQHF
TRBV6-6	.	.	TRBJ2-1	TGTGCCAGCTGGAAGGCAGGGGGGAACAATGAGCAGTTCTTC	CASWKAGGNNEQFF
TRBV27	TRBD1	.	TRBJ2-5	TGTGCCAGCAGAGCCGGGACAGGGGGCGCGGGGACCCAGTACTTC	CASRAGTGGAGTQYF
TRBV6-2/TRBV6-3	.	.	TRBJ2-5	TGTGCCAGCAGAGAGTACCTGGGGAAAGAGACCCAGTACTTC	CASREYLGKETQYF
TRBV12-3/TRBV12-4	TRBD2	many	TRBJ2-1	TGTGCCAGCGCCCAGCGGGGACACAATGAGCAGTTCTTC	CASAQRGHNEQFF
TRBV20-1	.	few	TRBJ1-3	TGCAGTGCTAGAGAATTTAGGACTGGAAACACCATATATTTT	CSAREFRTGNTIYF
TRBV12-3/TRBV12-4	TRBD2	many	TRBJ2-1	TGTGCCAGCAGTCCTCGGGAGGGCTCCTACAATGAGCAGTTCTTC	CASSPREGSYNEQFF
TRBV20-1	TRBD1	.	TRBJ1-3	TGCAGTGCCGAAACACCGACAGGGTTCGGAAACACCATATATTTT	CSAETPTGFGNTIYF
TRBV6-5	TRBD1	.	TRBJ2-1	TGTGCCAGCACGAGACAGGGTAGTATGAATGAGCAGTTCTTC	CASTRQGSMNEQFF
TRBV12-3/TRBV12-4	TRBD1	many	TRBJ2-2	TGTGCCAGCAGACCCGGGACAGGGAAAACCGGGGAGCTGTTTTTT	CASRPGTGKTGELFF